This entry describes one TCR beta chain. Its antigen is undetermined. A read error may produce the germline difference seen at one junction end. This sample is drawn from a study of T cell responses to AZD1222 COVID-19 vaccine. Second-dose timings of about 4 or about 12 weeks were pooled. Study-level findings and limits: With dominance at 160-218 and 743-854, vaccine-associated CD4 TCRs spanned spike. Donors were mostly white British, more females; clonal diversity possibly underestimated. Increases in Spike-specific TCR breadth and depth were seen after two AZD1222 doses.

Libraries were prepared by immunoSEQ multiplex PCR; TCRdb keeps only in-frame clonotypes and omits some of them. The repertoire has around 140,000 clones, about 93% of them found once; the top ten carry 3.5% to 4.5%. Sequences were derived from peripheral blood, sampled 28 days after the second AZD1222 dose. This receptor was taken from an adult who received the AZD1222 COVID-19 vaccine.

The CDR3 region has the DNA TGTGCCAGCAGCTTATTAGTGGACGAGCAGTACTTC. As protein: CASSLLVDEQYF. V usage is TRBV28 and J usage is TRBJ2-7; D gene uncertain. This CDR3 spans 12 amino acids. CDR1 is MDHEN, CDR2 SYDVKM, per germline.